This T cell receptor beta chain appears in the sequencing data of a study of cytotoxic CD8 clonotypes in ibrutinib-treated CLL. The germline V gene encodes CDR1 SGDLS and CDR2 YYNGEE. CDR3 length: 14 residues. V dropped 0 bases and J dropped 7 bases, with 11 bases sitting between them. Clones were read by immunoSEQ multiplex PCR, and TCRdb kept only the in-frame ones, dropping some. The sample yields about 200,000 clones, over 60% seen once. Details on this clone: Its cognate antigen is unknown.

The study, taken as a whole, reports: An increase in clonality occurred at ibrutinib response, followed by a return toward baseline at progression.

This receptor was identified in a human donor with chronic lymphocytic leukemia. The chain has TRBV9 and TRBJ1-5; maybe TRBD1 (6 bases). Specimen: PBMCs, collected after 24 months of ibrutinib treatment. The CDR3 region is CASSVGAGVQPQHF. CDR3 nucleotides: TGTGCCAGCAGCGTAGGTGCAGGGGTGCAGCCCCAGCATTTT. The variable domain in full, with the rest retrieved from reference TRBV9 and TRBJ1-5, is DSGVTQTPKHLITATGQRVTLRCSPRSGDLSVYWYQQSLDQGLQFLIQYYNGEERAKGNILERFSAQQFPDLHSELNLSSLELGDSALYFCASSVGAGVQPQHFGDGTRLSIL.